These T cell receptor beta chains were read from a single sample in a study of cytomegalovirus exposure and HLA in healthy donors. Measured with immunoSEQ multiplex PCR; TCRdb has only the in-frame clones, and not every one. This sample carries some 170,000 clones, 60% to 80% of them seen once, and the ten largest clones take nearly 6.5%. Input material: PBMCs. The receptors derive from a man aged 40-49 years in good health and CMV-seropositive. CDR3s include the opening cysteine and the closing phenylalanine or tryptophan.

CDR3 protein	V gene
CASSLSRYGNYGYTF	TRBV7-9
CASSYGGRGGGELFF	TRBV6-5
CASSLATALTDTQYF	TRBV5-1
CASSPPDRPPTAEQYF	TRBV28
CASSPSGGAGGYEQYF	TRBV7-8
CAISESGGAKEQYF	TRBV10-3
CASSPGATAYNEQLF	TRBV7-2
CASSRTGIGYGYTF	TRBV7-8
CASRAIGQGNQPQHF	TRBV28
CASSTWTSGSETQYF	TRBV19
CASSLSGTPTYGYTF	TRBV11-3
CASSDRALSYEQYF	TRBV27
CASSPASGDNEQYF	TRBV18
CASSPGSGSQYF	TRBV7-6
CATSRDEGAGGQETQYF	TRBV15
CASSLGLAGARSYEQYF	TRBV5-1
CASSQSPRYSYEQYF	TRBV23-1
CSVVLNEQFF	TRBV29-1
CASRLQAGGSSYNEQFF	TRBV5-1
CASSRQGNYGYTF	TRBV5-8
CSHGTGGGAFF	TRBV28
CASSLLASGSNEQFF	TRBV11-3
CASSLWGDEQYF	TRBV7-2
CASSQDRVYNEQFF	TRBV4-2
CASVRDYTGELFF	TRBV11-2
CASSLASGLAGVGETQYF	TRBV7-2
CASRPNAGGSYEQYF	TRBV5-1
CASSLTAQETQYF	TRBV11-2
CSVSEGLDNEQFF	TRBV29-1
CASSWRSGALDTIYF	TRBV5-6
CASSVAGSSASPNQETQYF	TRBV9
CAWSVYNYGYTF	TRBV30
CASSGTPYEQYF	TRBV28
CASSPTPGGGIQETQYF	TRBV7-7
CASSFEKGGVNTEAFF	TRBV27
CASSQDRNTEAFF	TRBV7-6
CASSLAGDSSHVF	TRBV11-2
CASSVGGRGGDGYTF	TRBV9
CSVSLGGVRNSQYF	TRBV29-1
CAGRPGQDTDTQYF	TRBV5-1
CASSYFVGSSYNEQFF	TRBV6-5
CASSPGTGAPEQYF	TRBV19
CASSPTAGIQEQYF	TRBV5-1
CASSLTSYEQYF	TRBV4-2
CASSVGTGRPYEQYF	TRBV9
CASRPLAGEGTDTQYF	TRBV27
CASSLPSGSPTSTDTQYF	TRBV5-1
CASSTDGTRYEQYF	TRBV13
CSASDSYEQYF	TRBV20-1
CATSRDHQTGGLGYTF	TRBV15
CASSFYDRDSNQPQHF	TRBV6-4
CASSTGTDSSYEQYF	TRBV6-6
CASSEDRGDQPQHF	TRBV2
CSGGGGVNTEAFF	TRBV29-1